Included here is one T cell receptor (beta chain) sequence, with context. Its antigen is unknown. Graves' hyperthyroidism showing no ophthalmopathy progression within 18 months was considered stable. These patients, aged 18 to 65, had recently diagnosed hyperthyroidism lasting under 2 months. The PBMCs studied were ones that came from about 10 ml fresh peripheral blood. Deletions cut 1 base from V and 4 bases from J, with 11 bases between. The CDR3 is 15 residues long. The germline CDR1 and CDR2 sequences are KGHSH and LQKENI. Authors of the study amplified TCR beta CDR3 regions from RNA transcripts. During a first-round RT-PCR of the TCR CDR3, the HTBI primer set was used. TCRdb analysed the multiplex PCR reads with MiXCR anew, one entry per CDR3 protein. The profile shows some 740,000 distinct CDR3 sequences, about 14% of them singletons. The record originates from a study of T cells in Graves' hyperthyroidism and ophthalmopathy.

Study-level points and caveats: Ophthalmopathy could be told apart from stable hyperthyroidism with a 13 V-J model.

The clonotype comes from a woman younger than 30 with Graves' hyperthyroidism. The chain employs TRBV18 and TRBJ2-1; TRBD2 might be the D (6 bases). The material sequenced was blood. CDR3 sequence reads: CASSPQGGQYNEQFF. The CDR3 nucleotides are TGTGCCAGCTCACCACAGGGAGGCCAATACAATGAGCAGTTCTTC.